The present entry profiles one T cell receptor beta chain with its context. No antigen is known for it. Clones were read by immunoSEQ multiplex PCR, and TCRdb kept only the in-frame ones, dropping some. The sample records 90,000 to 110,000 clones, 88% being singletons. From germline, CDR1 is SGHVS and CDR2 FQNEAQ. V gave up 0 bases and J gave up 6 bases, with 11 bases separating them. The CDR3 is 14 residues long. The sample is drawn from a study of T cell responses to AZD1222 COVID-19 vaccine. Whole-study findings and limits: Clonal diversity was possibly underestimated, and white British individuals and females predominated among donors. Repertoire collection took place solely once the T cell response had peaked.

The sample consisted of peripheral blood, taken on day 0 of MenACWY control vaccination. J is TRBJ2-5 and V is TRBV7-8, with D perhaps TRBD2 (6 bases). This receptor was obtained from an adult in good health. CDR3 DNA: TGTGCCAGCAGCTTAGCGTCGGAGGGGAAGACCCAGTACTTC. This gives the protein CASSLASEGKTQYF. The full variable domain, rest sourced from reference TRBV7-8 and TRBJ2-5, is GAGVSQSPRYKVAKRGQDVALRCDPISGHVSLFWYQQALGQGPEFLTYFQNEAQLDKSGLPSDRFFAERPEGSVSTLKIQRTQQEDSAVYLCASSLASEGKTQYFGPGTRLLVL.